Sequencing of this TCR beta chain was carried out in a study of identical twins (dated by TCRdb to 2016 to 2017). Background on the whole study: TCR alpha and beta repertoires from monozygotic twins, unrelated adults of various ages and cord blood were deep-sequenced to test whether fetal clonotypes persist. Replicate twin experiments were performed at different times using different library preparation protocols to rule out contamination.

The junction shows trimming of 6 bases on V and 8 bases on J, and the gene matches do not reach 12 bases of it. Its CDR3 holds 16 amino acids, cysteine through phenylalanine. CDR3 DNA only is kept here, 48 bases in frame from base 1. According to the germline V gene (reference sequence), CDR1 reads MNHEY and CDR2 reads SMNVEV. As to this clonotype: Its antigen has not been determined. No base-level quality is on record; no much larger clone is a single base apart.

Broad study findings and their caveats: Invariant T cells such as MAIT and iNKT could partly confound zero-insertion analyses, though diverse VJ usage argued against this for most clonotypes. Compared with coincidental sharing between unrelated individuals, out-of-frame TCR alpha sequences shared between twins showed an excess of sequences with low generation probability. A weaker excess of twin sharing was found in beta out-of-frame sequences because the signal-to-noise ratio was lowered by fewer shared sequences. Fewer insertions were carried by abundant cord blood beta clonotypes, a similar but weaker trend appeared in young adult naive repertoires, and no such trend appeared in memory repertoires. Because the same donors could not be followed over many years, the conclusions depended on cross-sectional statistical analysis. Recombination models systematically underestimated out-of-frame TCR alpha sharing in monozygotic twins but agreed with sharing between unrelated individuals.

Libraries were constructed by 5' RACE. The listed sequencing device is Illumina HiSeq 2000. Template switching introduced a universal primer binding site; the final cDNA contained a unique molecular identifier, enabling accurate counting of TCR cDNA molecules. Specific primers in the conserved constant-segment region were used to synthesize first-strand cDNA for TCR alpha and beta chains. To control for contamination, each cDNA library was double barcoded with a SMART-Mk sample barcode plus Illumina barcodes. TruSeq adapter sequences and Illumina sample barcodes were added in two successive PCR steps. The Illumina HiSeq platform was used with custom primers to sequence TCR alpha and beta cDNA libraries. From the authors' description of their analysis: Unique molecular identifiers were extracted from raw reads with MiGEC, and CDR3 positions were determined with MiXCR. For each individual, recombination models were inferred using an EM algorithm with the repgenHMM and IGoR tools. The tcR package in R was used for shared clonotype analysis, with sharing normalized by the product of cloneset sizes. To study raw recombination without the effects of thymic and clonal selection, out-of-frame nonproductive sequences were analyzed. TCRdb handled the public reads itself, with Q25 trimming in fastp and clone calling in MiXCR, and kept productive beta chains. Rows matching on CDR3 protein sequence are summarized as one entry with the most common DNA and genes. TCRdb, not the authors, supplied the V and J calls. The sample contains 200,000 to 250,000 distinct CDR3 sequences, 11% to 15% of them found a single time. 8.5% to 10% of the sample comes from the top ten.

Only healthy Caucasian donors were included. Using Miltenyi CD45RO+ enrichment and human naive T-cell isolation kits, memory (CD45RO+) and naive T cells were isolated from PBMC. The V and J segments used are TRBV27 and TRBJ2-5; TRBD2 matches 13 bases in the middle. The sequence derives from a young woman in good health. Sequencing was done on a sample of memory (CD45RO+) T cells sorted from blood. The meaning of the sample's cell subset or site label: CD45RO+ enriched T cells. The CDR3 here reads CASSSPGLAGSRTQYF. In nucleotide form, the sequence is TGTGCCAGCAGCTCCCCGGGACTAGCGGGGTCTAGAACCCAGTACTTC.